Following are 17 T cell receptor beta chains from one sample sequenced in a study of cytomegalovirus exposure and HLA in healthy donors. Vbeta (60) and Jbeta (13) primers were used in the PCR. Produced via immunoSEQ multiplex PCR; TCRdb's table is partial and in-frame only. Among roughly 120,000 clones listed, around 83% were seen once. Sequenced material: PBMCs. These TCRs come from a woman aged 60-75 years in good health and CMV-seropositive.

With respect to this clone: An end of the junction does not agree with germline; a read error may underlie this. The CDR3 loop is CSSSLTGGTGTEAFF. The CDR3 DNA sequence: TGTTCCAGCAGCTTGACAGGGGGCACGGGTACTGAAGCTTTCTTT. V usage is TRBV7-9 and J usage is TRBJ1-1, with TRBD1 matching 10 bases. The length of the CDR3 is 15 residues. Per germline, CDR1 SEHNR and CDR2 FQNEAQ (reference sequence).

The chain uses TRBV28 and TRBJ1-3; TRBD1 aligns across 7 bases. V shed 3 bases and J 8 bases; nucleotides not matched to a gene: 10. CDR1 is MDHEN and CDR2 is SYDVKM in the germline V gene. The CDR3 consists of 15 residues. This CDR3 is CASSFNTGAMDTIYF. CDR3 DNA sequence: TGTGCCAGCAGTTTTAATACAGGGGCAATGGACACCATATATTTT.

The CDR3 coding sequence is TGTGCCAGCAGGACGAGACAGGGTGTCGAAAAACTGTTTTTT. It translates to CASRTRQGVEKLFF. The V call is TRBV28, the J call TRBJ1-4; 7 bases align to TRBD1. This CDR3 has 14 residues. J gave up 8 bases and V 6 bases, and 9 bases lay outside the gene matches. Germline assignment: CDR1 MDHEN and CDR2 SYDVKM.

CDR3 sequence (DNA): TGCGCCAGCAGCTCAAACACGGGGGGACAAGAGACCCAGTACTTC. Amino acid sequence: CASSSNTGGQETQYF. The chain uses TRBV5-1 and TRBJ2-5, with 7 bases matching TRBD2. V gave up 3 bases and J gave up 2 bases; unmatched junction bases: 7. The CDR3 contains 15 residues. Germline CDR1 is SGHRS and CDR2 is YFSETQ.

The V call is TRBV5-4, the J call TRBJ2-1; D may be TRBD2 (5 bases). This CDR3 comprises 14 residues. Germline V gene lookup returns CDR1 SGHNT and CDR2 YYREEE (reference sequence). The ends were cut back, 4 bases at V and 10 bases at J, with 18 bases in the middle. The CDR3 loop reads CASSPKDSGGEQFF. CDR3 sequence (DNA): TGTGCCAGCAGCCCAAAGGACTCCGGCGGGGAGCAGTTCTTC.

The chain couples TRBV15 to TRBJ2-1; a possible D gene is TRBD1 (5 bases). Germline CDR1 and CDR2: LNHNV and YYDKDF (reference sequence). The V end was cut by 4 bases, the J end by 5 bases, with 21 bases between. This CDR3 region has 17 residues. CDR3 residues: CATSKTFVGAWHNEQFF. Here the CDR3 DNA reads TGTGCCACCAGCAAGACCTTCGTTGGGGCTTGGCACAATGAGCAGTTCTTC.

The chain couples TRBV6-1 to TRBJ2-1; a weak D match, TRBD1 (5 bases). Germline V gene sequence: CDR1 MNHNS, CDR2 SASEGT. The CDR3 covers 14 residues. The germline V and J ends were trimmed by 8 bases and 2 bases, with 13 bases remaining between them. Here the CDR3 reads CASWNRMTYNEQFF. As DNA, the CDR3 is TGTGCCAGCTGGAACAGGATGACCTACAATGAGCAGTTCTTC.

This sequence joins TRBV28 and TRBJ2-5; 9 nucleotides agree with TRBD1. Germline values: CDR1 MDHEN, CDR2 SYDVKM. This CDR3 contains 15 residues. The ends lost 7 bases at V and 5 bases at J; junction bases unmatched: 11. The CDR3 nucleotides are TGTGCCAGCACCTCCCGGACAGGGGACATGGAGACCCAGTACTTC. Encoded protein: CASTSRTGDMETQYF.

The chain employs TRBV7-3 and TRBJ2-1; 12 bases align to TRBD2. This CDR3 contains 16 residues. Per germline, CDR1 SGHTA and CDR2 FQGTGA. V trimming: 6 bases; J trimming: 1 base; junction bases outside the gene matches: 4. CDR3 sequence (DNA): TGTGCCAGCAGTTCTGGACTAGCGGGATCCTACAATGAGCAGTTCTTC. It is translated as CASSSGLAGSYNEQFF.

To note about this clone: It is likely a read error, because the conserved phenylalanine at the end of the CDR3 is missing. Because the CDR3's place on the DNA is in doubt, the DNA is left out and the CDR3 is given as listed by TCRdb. The chain links TRBV28 to TRBJ1-1; the table gives TRBD1 as D, unverified against the DNA. The germline CDR1 and CDR2 sequences are MDHEN and SYDVKM. The CDR3 sequence runs 12 residues, both termini included. The CDR3 sequence: CASSGRDSLSRV.

This clone has just one count. V usage is TRBV2 and J usage is TRBJ1-1, with D possibly being TRBD1 (5 bases). Germline-derived CDR1 and CDR2 are SNHLY and FYNNEI. This CDR3 has 15 residues. V shed 2 bases and J shed 9 bases, with 19 bases lying between them. CDR3 residues: CASSEPTPPGNKAFF. The CDR3 DNA follows: TGTGCCAGCAGTGAACCCACACCGCCAGGGAACAAAGCTTTCTTT.

The chain recombines TRBV6-6 with TRBJ2-7; D might be TRBD2 (5 bases). The CDR3 is 16 residues long. V was cut by 2 bases and J by 4 bases, with 18 bases left in between. Germline V gene data show CDR1 as MNHNY and CDR2 as SVGAGI (reference sequence). The CDR3: CASSYSGDPSLYEQYF. In DNA form, the CDR3 reads TGTGCCAGCAGTTACAGCGGAGATCCTTCACTTTACGAGCAGTACTTC.

The chain recombines TRBV7-2 with TRBJ2-1; no clear D. The CDR3 consists of 13 residues. V lost 1 base, J lost 5 bases, and 6 bases lay in between. Germline CDR1 and CDR2: SGHTA and FQGNSA. The CDR3 DNA reads as TGTGCCAGCAGCTTAGGACTGAACAATGAGCAGTTCTTC. Translating it yields CASSLGLNNEQFF. Looking up the rest from reference TRBV7-2 and TRBJ2-1 gives the full variable domain: GAGVSQSPSNKVTEKGKDVELRCDPISGHTALYWYRQSLGQGLEFLIYFQGNSAPDKSGLPSDRFSAERTGGSVSTLTIQRTQQEDSAVYLCASSLGLNNEQFFGPGTRLTVL.

CDR3 nucleotide sequence: TGTGCCAGCAGCCAAGCCGGGTGGGCCGGGGAGCTGTTTTTT. This translates into CASSQAGWAGELFF. The chain carries TRBV14 and TRBJ2-2; the D is unclear. Germline values: CDR1 SGHDN, CDR2 FVKESK. The V end was cut by 1 base, the J end by 6 bases, with 9 bases between. The CDR3 covers 14 residues.

This rearrangement joins TRBV5-1 to TRBJ1-2; the match to TRBD1 covers 7 bases. Germline CDR1 is SGHRS and CDR2 is YFSETQ. The ends lost 4 bases at V and 12 bases at J; junction bases unmatched: 18. The CDR3 covers 15 residues. CDR3 DNA sequence: TGCGCCAGCAGCCCGTCCGGGCCGGGGGACAGCTCAGACACCTTC. Translation gives CASSPSGPGDSSDTF.

This clone occurred a few times. The V call is TRBV19, the J call TRBJ2-3; 9 positions agree with TRBD1. J gave up 5 bases and V 7 bases, and 10 bases lay outside the gene matches. The length of the CDR3 is 15 residues. CDR1 LNHDA and CDR2 SQIVND come from the germline V gene (reference sequence). The DNA for the CDR3 is TGTGCCAGTACTTATAGGACAGGGGCCAGAGATACGCAGTATTTT. It codes for CASTYRTGARDTQYF.

This chain connects TRBV5-1 to TRBJ1-2; 8 bases are shared with TRBD1. Germline V gene sequence: CDR1 SGHRS, CDR2 YFSETQ. V was pared by 4 bases and J by 6 bases, with 14 bases of the junction left unmatched. The CDR3 has 16 amino acids. The CDR3: CASSPTGVLDRHGYTF. CDR3 DNA: TGCGCCAGCAGCCCGACAGGGGTATTGGACCGTCATGGCTACACCTTC. Looking up the rest from reference TRBV5-1 and TRBJ1-2 gives the full variable domain: KAGVTQTPRYLIKTRGQQVTLSCSPISGHRSVSWYQQTPGQGLQFLFEYFSETQRNKGNFPGRFSGRQFSNSRSEMNVSTLELGDSALYLCASSPTGVLDRHGYTFGSGTRLTVV.